This paragraph reports one T cell receptor beta chain. The antigen is unknown. It may be a read error: a sequence one base away is much more abundant. TCR beta CDR3 sequences were amplified from RNA transcripts. An initial round of RT-PCR targeting the TCR CDR3 relied on the HTBI primer set. From the multiplex PCR reads, TCRdb called clonotypes with MiXCR, one entry per CDR3 protein. The data contain about 98,000 distinct CDR3 sequences, roughly 37% of them singletons. Disease duration under 2 months; hyperthyroidism patients were aged 18 to 65. The data were obtained in a study of T cells in Graves' hyperthyroidism and ophthalmopathy. Overall study results and limits: A model built on 13 V-J features separated ophthalmopathy from stable hyperthyroidism. Progression to ophthalmopathy was predicted a median of roughly 6.5 months early.

CDR1 is ENHRY and CDR2 is SYGVKD in the germline V gene. This CDR3 has 14 residues. V lost 8 bases and J lost 6, with 18 bases in between. The sequenced sample consisted of peripheral blood or thyroid tissue (not recorded which). This chain connects TRBV10-3 to TRBJ2-3; D gene unclear. The sequence was collected from a woman under 40 with Graves' hyperthyroidism. CDR3: CAIGGWVTLDTQYF. DNA of the CDR3: TGTGCCATCGGCGGATGGGTAACATTGGATACGCAGTATTTT.